The 24 T cell receptor beta chains presented below share a single source sample, sequenced in a study of beta chain features in type 1 diabetes. No antigens are known for them. Study-wide results and limits: For Type 1 diabetes patients, all four CD4+ subsets carried TCRB CDR3s that were moderately but significantly shorter.

Expressed TCRB transcripts were sequenced because the isolated RNA had all been reverse transcribed beforehand. Produced via immunoSEQ multiplex PCR; TCRdb's table is partial and in-frame only. This table holds about 190,000 clones, around 7.9% found once. Sequenced input: central memory CD4+ T cells from blood. These receptors originate from a man aged 18 to 35 with type 1 diabetes.

The V gene is TRBV5-4, the J gene TRBJ2-1; perhaps TRBD2 as D (6 bases). CDR1 and CDR2 from the germline V gene are SGHNT and YYREEE (reference sequence). V was clipped by 4 bases and J by 0 bases, with 17 bases between them. The CDR3 extends over 17 amino acids. The CDR3 spells CASSPPTGLNSYNEQFF. DNA for the CDR3: TGTGCCAGCAGCCCCCCCACCGGACTAAACTCCTACAATGAGCAGTTCTTC.

The chain has TRBV28 and TRBJ1-2; 11 nucleotides align to TRBD1. CDR3 length: 16 amino acids. The trim removed 1 base at V and 7 bases at J, leaving 8 bases unmatched. CDR1 and CDR2 (germline): MDHEN, SYDVKM. The CDR3: CASSLYGGQGVGGYTF. The DNA of the CDR3 is TGTGCCAGCAGTTTATATGGGGGACAGGGGGTCGGTGGCTACACCTTC.

This chain joins TRBV6-6 and TRBJ1-1; a weak D match, TRBD1 (5 bases). The germline CDR1 and CDR2 sequences are MNHNY and SVGAGI (reference sequence). CDR3 length: 15 residues. V shed 4 bases and J shed 1 base, with 13 bases lying between them. The CDR3 DNA sequence: TGTGCCAGCAGTTCCCCTGGGCAGGGGAACACTGAAGCTTTCTTT. It translates to CASSSPGQGNTEAFF.

This clone occurred a few times. The chain links TRBV19 to TRBJ1-2; 8 nucleotides agree with TRBD1. The CDR3 length is 16 residues. The V segment lost 5 bases and the J segment 2 bases; nucleotides outside the gene matches: 10. Germline loops: CDR1 LNHDA, CDR2 SQIVND (reference sequence). As DNA, the CDR3 is TGTGCCAGTAGTCCTAAGACAGGGGTGTTGAACTATGGCTACACCTTC. Protein product: CASSPKTGVLNYGYTF.

This clone was recorded a few times. The chain uses TRBV9 and TRBJ2-5; the match to TRBD2 covers 7 bases. Germline V gene lookup returns CDR1 SGDLS and CDR2 YYNGEE. CDR3 size: 15 residues. V trimming: 0 bases; J trimming: 5 bases; junction bases outside the gene matches: 7. CDR3 in DNA: TGTGCCAGCAGCGTAGGACTAGCTGCCGGGGAGACCCAGTACTTC. This translates into CASSVGLAAGETQYF.

Ten or more counts support this clone. V usage is TRBV2 and J usage is TRBJ2-7; 10 bases are shared with TRBD1. After removal of 7 bases from V and 7 bases from J, the junction contained 10 bases not matched to a gene. This CDR3 has 14 residues. The germline V gene encodes CDR1 SNHLY and CDR2 FYNNEI. The CDR3 region has the DNA TGTGCCAGCACTGCCTGGACAGGGGGTCGAGAGCAGTACTTC. Translating it yields CASTAWTGGREQYF.

The chain carries TRBV2 and TRBJ1-1; 7 bases line up with TRBD1. The CDR3 sequence is 14 residues long. Germline loops: CDR1 SNHLY, CDR2 FYNNEI. Losses at the gene ends were 6 bases for V and 0 bases for J; bases not matched to a gene: 4. CDR3 loop: CASSRTGLNTEAFF. Here the CDR3 DNA reads TGTGCCAGCAGCCGGACAGGATTGAACACTGAAGCTTTCTTT.

The chain couples TRBV2 to TRBJ2-2; TRBD2 agrees at 13 bases. CDR1 SNHLY and CDR2 FYNNEI come from the germline V gene. V gave up 1 base and J gave up 7 bases; unmatched junction bases: 6. This CDR3 has 17 amino acids. This CDR3 is CASSEVGGLAGYGELFF. The CDR3 region has the DNA TGTGCCAGCAGTGAAGTAGGGGGACTAGCGGGATACGGGGAGCTGTTTTTT.

The rearrangement uses TRBV7-9 and TRBJ1-2; D is undetermined. This CDR3 has 15 amino acids. CDR1 SEHNR and CDR2 FQNEAQ come from the germline V gene (reference sequence). V lost 2 bases, J lost 2 bases, and 12 bases lay in between. The CDR3 nucleotides are TGTGCCAGCAGCTTATACGAGGGAGCCAACTATGGCTACACCTTC. This codes for CASSLYEGANYGYTF.

The chain couples TRBV7-9 to TRBJ2-2; 10 nucleotides match TRBD1. Losses at the gene ends were 4 bases for V and 6 bases for J; bases not matched to a gene: 5. Germline assignment: CDR1 SEHNR and CDR2 FQNEAQ (reference sequence). CDR3 length: 15 amino acids. The CDR3 protein is CASSSDRGIAGELFF. The DNA of the CDR3 is TGTGCCAGCAGCTCGGACAGGGGGATCGCCGGGGAGCTGTTTTTT.

The chain recombines TRBV18 with TRBJ1-3; 8 nucleotides align to TRBD1. Trimming at V came to 4 bases and at J to 5 bases, leaving 7 bases not matched to a gene. CDR3 length: 15 amino acids. CDR1 is KGHSH, CDR2 LQKENI, per germline. The CDR3 bases are TGTGCCAGCTCACTATTGGGGACAGGAAGAAACACCATATATTTT. It codes for CASSLLGTGRNTIYF.

This clone was counted only a few times. The chain recombines TRBV6-5 with TRBJ2-3; the D gene is possibly TRBD2 (5 bases). The CDR3 totals 14 residues. Trimming took off 5 bases at V and 5 bases at J, with 14 bases between the two ends. Germline V CDR1 and CDR2: MNHEY, SVGAGI. CDR3 nucleotide sequence: TGTGCCAGCAGTCAAAAAAGGGCGGGAGATACGCAGTATTTT. Its translation: CASSQKRAGDTQYF.

The rearrangement uses TRBV30 and TRBJ1-2; maybe TRBD1 (6 bases). Per germline, CDR1 GTSNPN and CDR2 SVGIG (reference sequence). The CDR3 has 15 amino acids. V lost 2 bases to trimming and J lost 8 bases, with 21 bases between them. CDR3 protein: CAWSRGQTGFGGYTF. CDR3 DNA sequence: TGTGCCTGGAGTAGGGGCCAGACAGGCTTCGGGGGCTACACCTTC.

The chain has TRBV30 and TRBJ2-5; 8 nucleotides line up with TRBD2. CDR1 is GTSNPN, CDR2 SVGIG, per germline (reference sequence). The CDR3 covers 15 residues. J lost 5 bases, V lost 3 bases, and 11 bases had no gene match. CDR3 nucleotide sequence: TGTGCCTGGAGCCCTTTCCGGGGGGGTTGGGAGACCCAGTACTTC. The encoded protein is CAWSPFRGGWETQYF.

In this sample, this clone turned up a few times. This chain joins TRBV7-9 and TRBJ1-5; 10 bases are shared with TRBD1. Germline CDR1 is SEHNR and CDR2 is FQNEAQ (reference sequence). The CDR3 has 14 amino acids. V dropped 5 bases and J dropped 7; count of bases not matched to a gene: 5. CDR3 nucleotides: TGTGCCAGCAGCGAGGACAGGGGGGTCCAGCCCCAGCATTTT. This codes for CASSEDRGVQPQHF.

This clone occurred a few times. CDR3 in amino acids: CASSYRDFEGTFF. CDR3 coding DNA: TGTGCCAGCAGCTACCGGGACTTCGAGGGAACTTTCTTT. J is TRBJ1-1 and V is TRBV28; D is possibly TRBD1 (5 bases). Per the germline V gene, CDR1 is MDHEN and CDR2 is SYDVKM. The CDR3 extends over 13 amino acids. Trimming took 6 bases from V and 12 from J, leaving 20 bases between them.

The chain has TRBV7-2 and TRBJ1-3, with 7 positions matching TRBD1. This CDR3 has 14 residues. V trimming: 5 bases; J trimming: 2 bases; junction bases outside the gene matches: 3. Germline lookup yields CDR1 SGHTA and CDR2 FQGNSA. The CDR3 region has the DNA TGTGCCAGCAGCCCACAGGGGACTGGAAACACCATATATTTT. Amino acids: CASSPQGTGNTIYF. Together with reference TRBV7-2 and TRBJ1-3, the CDR3 gives the full variable domain: GAGVSQSPSNKVTEKGKDVELRCDPISGHTALYWYRQSLGQGLEFLIYFQGNSAPDKSGLPSDRFSAERTGGSVSTLTIQRTQQEDSAVYLCASSPQGTGNTIYFGEGSWLTVV.

This clone was recorded once. The rearrangement uses TRBV18 and TRBJ1-4; tentative D call: TRBD1 (6 bases). The CDR3 has 16 residues. Deletions cut 3 bases from V and 0 bases from J, with 11 bases between. CDR1 KGHSH and CDR2 LQKENI come from the germline V gene. The DNA of the CDR3 is TGTGCCAGCTCACCCTCGGACAGCTCAACTAATGAAAAACTGTTTTTT. It specifies CASSPSDSSTNEKLFF.

The V gene is TRBV30, the J gene TRBJ2-1; the match to TRBD2 covers 7 bases. The V and J ends lost 4 bases and 10 bases, in that order; junction bases with no gene match: 10. CDR1 and CDR2 from the germline V gene are GTSNPN and SVGIG (reference sequence). The CDR3 loop spans 13 amino acids. CDR3 sequence reads: CAWNYRGVGEQFF. The CDR3 DNA reads as TGTGCCTGGAACTATCGGGGGGTAGGGGAGCAGTTCTTC.

The sample holds a few counts of this clone. J is TRBJ2-3 and V is TRBV7-2; TRBD2 matches at 15 bases. Germline CDR1 and CDR2: SGHTA and FQGNSA. The V gene end was trimmed by 8 bases and the J gene end by 0 bases; junction bases not matched to a gene: 3. The CDR3 is 16 residues long. The CDR3 protein is CASGGLAGGSTDTQYF. CDR3 nucleotides: TGTGCCAGCGGAGGACTAGCGGGGGGGAGCACAGATACGCAGTATTTT.

The V call is TRBV19, the J call TRBJ1-2; D ambiguous. This CDR3 has 13 residues. CDR1 is LNHDA, CDR2 SQIVND, per germline (reference sequence). The ends were cut back, 6 bases at V and 0 bases at J, with 8 bases in the middle. As DNA, the CDR3 is TGTGCCAGTAGCCATACAGCTAACTATGGCTACACCTTC. Translation gives CASSHTANYGYTF.

The V gene is TRBV7-8, the J gene TRBJ2-7; TRBD1 matches at 8 bases. Trimming removed 1 base from V and 6 bases from J; junction bases left unmatched: 2. The V gene's germline CDR1 is SGHVS and CDR2 FQNEAQ. This CDR3 comprises 13 residues. The CDR3 loop reads CASSLGQGFEQYF. CDR3 in DNA: TGTGCCAGCAGCTTAGGACAGGGGTTCGAGCAGTACTTC.

This chain connects TRBV30 to TRBJ1-4, with D perhaps TRBD1 (5 bases). The CDR3 extends over 14 amino acids. V shed 1 base and J shed 4 bases, with 10 bases lying between them. Germline V gene data show CDR1 as GTSNPN and CDR2 as SVGIG (reference sequence). CDR3 region: CAWSEDTFNEKLFF. The CDR3 nucleotides are TGTGCCTGGAGTGAGGACACATTTAATGAAAAACTGTTTTTT.

J is TRBJ2-5 and V is TRBV29-1; 7 bases agree with TRBD2. Per germline, CDR1 SQVTM and CDR2 ANQGSEA. The V segment lost 1 base and the J segment 4 bases; nucleotides outside the gene matches: 12. The CDR3 loop spans 16 amino acids. Here the CDR3 reads CSVEGVAAGRVETQYF. CDR3 DNA: TGCAGCGTTGAAGGGGTAGCCGCGGGGAGGGTAGAGACCCAGTACTTC. Full variable domain (rest looked up from reference TRBV29-1 and TRBJ2-5): SAVISQKPSRDICQRGTSLTIQCQVDSQVTMMFWYRQQPGQSLTLIATANQGSEATYESGFVIDKFPISRPNLTFSTLTVSNMSPEDSSIYLCSVEGVAAGRVETQYFGPGTRLLVL.